Below are 32 T cell receptor beta chains sequenced from a single sample in a study of monozygotic twins with inflammatory bowel disease. TCRdb re-called the 5' RACE reads; every CDR3 protein appears as one record, without DNA. The table for this sample gives roughly 200,000 distinct CDR3 sequences. Sequencing was performed on blood. The receptors come from a human donor with ulcerative colitis or Crohn's disease, or a healthy co-twin of an affected twin (not recorded which).

Here the CDR3 reads CASSPTAEGAAFF. The chain carries TRBV7-2 and TRBJ1-1; TCRdb designates TRBD1, a call that cannot be tested without DNA. Germline values: CDR1 SGHTA, CDR2 FQGNSA. This CDR3 has 13 amino acids.

The rearrangement uses TRBV5-4 and TRBJ2-1; the D call of TRBD2 rests on TCRdb alone, since no DNA is present to check it. The germline V gene encodes CDR1 SGHNT and CDR2 YYREEE (reference sequence). The CDR3 contains 16 residues. Here the CDR3 reads CASSHPGLAGGNEQFF.

The chain is built from TRBV25-1 and TRBJ2-7; TCRdb reports TRBD1, a call that lacks DNA to check it against. Germline loops: CDR1 MGHDK, CDR2 SYGVNS. This CDR3 region has 12 residues. The CDR3 region is CASSESRTEQYF.

The genes are TRBV4-1 and TRBJ1-5. Per the germline V gene, CDR1 is MGHRA and CDR2 is YSYEKL. The CDR3 has 16 residues. CDR3 sequence: CASSLESGRAGQPQHF.

V is TRBV9 and J is TRBJ2-7; absent DNA, TCRdb's TRBD1 call cannot be checked. This CDR3 contains 15 residues. CDR1 and CDR2 (germline): SGDLS, YYNGEE. CDR3 in amino acids: CASSAEGSPSYEQYF. The variable domain in full, with the rest retrieved from reference TRBV9 and TRBJ2-7, is DSGVTQTPKHLITATGQRVTLRCSPRSGDLSVYWYQQSLDQGLQFLIQYYNGEERAKGNILERFSAQQFPDLHSELNLSSLELGDSALYFCASSAEGSPSYEQYFGPGTRLTVT.

The chain couples TRBV7-6 to TRBJ2-2; with no DNA, the TCRdb D assignment of TRBD1 cannot be verified. Germline lookup yields CDR1 SGHVS and CDR2 FNYEAQ. The CDR3 has 16 amino acids. The CDR3 loop is CASSPPTFRGPGELFF.

This sequence joins TRBV12-3 or TRBV12-4 and TRBJ2-5. The CDR3 runs 13 residues. The CDR3 protein is CASSFRVQETQYF.

The chain uses TRBV2 and TRBJ2-1; TCRdb's D call, TRBD2, is unchecked because there is no DNA. Germline V gives CDR1 SNHLY, CDR2 FYNNEI. The CDR3 totals 15 residues. The CDR3 loop is CASSDLIAGGGEQFF. Together with reference TRBV2 and TRBJ2-1, the CDR3 gives the full variable domain: EPEVTQTPSHQVTQMGQEVILRCVPISNHLYFYWYRQILGQKVEFLVSFYNNEISEKSEIFDDQFSVERPDGSNFTLKIRSTKLEDSAMYFCASSDLIAGGGEQFFGPGTRLTVL.

V usage is TRBV7-8 and J usage is TRBJ2-1. The CDR3 consists of 16 residues. Germline assignment: CDR1 SGHVS and CDR2 FQNEAQ. The CDR3 spells CASSSSTGRSYNEQFF.

The J gene is TRBJ1-1, the V gene TRBV21-1; the TCRdb D gene call, TRBD1, has no DNA to confirm it. TRBV21-1 is a pseudogene segment. This CDR3 contains 16 residues. The CDR3: CASSYRGKGMNTEAFF.

This sequence joins TRBV29-1 and TRBJ2-2; the D call from TCRdb, TRBD1, cannot be confirmed without DNA. Germline CDR1 is SQVTM and CDR2 is ANQGSEA. The CDR3 runs 17 residues. Here the CDR3 reads CSVAQPSGAPRTGELFF.

The V call is TRBV5-1, the J call TRBJ2-7; there is no DNA to check the TCRdb D call of TRBD1. Germline V lookup: CDR1 SGHRS, CDR2 YFSETQ. This CDR3 contains 16 residues. The CDR3 protein is CASSLGTGGKLYEQYF.

The chain employs TRBV20-1 and TRBJ1-2. The germline CDR1 and CDR2 sequences are DFQATT and SNEGSKA (reference sequence). The CDR3 extends over 11 amino acids. CDR3 sequence reads: CRGKVNDGYTF.

This chain uses TRBV3-1 with TRBJ1-3; TCRdb's D call, TRBD1, is unchecked because there is no DNA. CDR3 length: 17 residues. CDR1 LGHDT and CDR2 YNNKEL come from the germline V gene (reference sequence). CDR3 amino acids: CASSLYLGTGSGNTIYF. Variable domain in full (rest from reference TRBV3-1 and TRBJ1-3): DTAVSQTPKYLVTQMGNDKSIKCEQNLGHDTMYWYKQDSKKFLKIMFSYNNKELIINETVPNRFSPKSPDKAHLNLHINSLELGDSAVYFCASSLYLGTGSGNTIYFGEGSWLTVV.

The chain carries TRBV7-7 and TRBJ2-1; TCRdb lists TRBD1, though no DNA is available to test this call. The CDR3 covers 15 residues. Germline V lookup: CDR1 SSHAT, CDR2 FNYEAQ (reference sequence). CDR3 sequence: CASSPGGAGYNEQFF.

The chain couples TRBV11-2 to TRBJ2-2; lacking DNA, the TRBD2 call made by TCRdb goes unchecked. Germline loops: CDR1 SGHAT, CDR2 FQNNGV. This CDR3 is built from 15 residues. The CDR3 loop reads CASSLEAGGTRELFF.

The genes are TRBV12-3 or TRBV12-4 and TRBJ1-5; TCRdb selects TRBD1, and the lack of DNA leaves this call unchecked. CDR3 length: 14 amino acids. This CDR3 reads CASSPGGGNQPQHF.

The chain employs TRBV12-3 or TRBV12-4 and TRBJ1-2; the TRBD1 assignment by TCRdb is unverifiable without DNA. The length of the CDR3 is 16 residues. The CDR3 region is CASSLAVRGANYGYTF.

CDR3: CASSYLRDRGDQPQHF. The genes are TRBV6-5 and TRBJ1-5; the TCRdb D gene call, TRBD1, has no DNA to confirm it. Germline CDR1 reads MNHEY; CDR2 reads SVGAGI. The CDR3 runs to 16 residues.

This chain joins TRBV5-1 and TRBJ1-1; TCRdb proposes TRBD1, but this gene call is untestable without DNA. This CDR3 contains 15 residues. Germline V CDR1 and CDR2: SGHRS, YFSETQ. The CDR3 loop is CATRTVGGGITEAFF.

This chain uses TRBV20-1 with TRBJ2-5; the D call of TRBD1 rests on TCRdb alone, since no DNA is present to check it. Germline-derived CDR1 and CDR2 are DFQATT and SNEGSKA (reference sequence). This CDR3 has 15 residues. CDR3 in amino acids: CSARVMGGSSETQYF.

The V and J genes are TRBV20-1 and TRBJ1-5; TCRdb proposes TRBD1, but this gene call is untestable without DNA. CDR3 length: 12 residues. Germline V gene lookup returns CDR1 DFQATT and CDR2 SNEGSKA (reference sequence). The CDR3 loop is CSAPRGNQPQHF.

This chain links TRBV12-3 or TRBV12-4 with TRBJ1-1. The CDR3 runs to 12 residues. The CDR3 here is CASSLARNEAFF.

This chain connects TRBV6-1 to TRBJ2-6; TCRdb reports TRBD1, a call that lacks DNA to check it against. CDR1 is MNHNS, CDR2 SASEGT, per germline. CDR3 size: 15 residues. The CDR3 region is CASRPGLAGANVLTF.

This chain connects TRBV27 to TRBJ1-5; TCRdb reports TRBD1, a call that lacks DNA to check it against. This CDR3 is built from 15 residues. Germline CDR1 is MNHEY and CDR2 is SMNVEV (reference sequence). The CDR3 reads CASSLGTEPYQPQHF.

V is TRBV10-1 and J is TRBJ2-7; TCRdb proposes TRBD1, but this gene call is untestable without DNA. CDR3 size: 14 residues. Germline CDR1 reads WNHNN; CDR2 reads SYGVQD (reference sequence). The CDR3: CASSAGTGRHEQYF.

The rearrangement joins TRBV7-2 to TRBJ2-7. In germline, CDR1 is SGHTA, CDR2 FQGNSA. This CDR3 has 14 residues. CDR3 loop: CASSLAVSIYEQYF.

The J gene is TRBJ2-2, the V gene TRBV7-2; with no DNA, the TCRdb D assignment of TRBD2 cannot be verified. From germline, CDR1 is SGHTA and CDR2 FQGNSA. The CDR3 is 13 amino acids. The CDR3 protein is CASSLEASGELFF.

The rearrangement joins TRBV20-1 to TRBJ1-4. This CDR3 region has 16 residues. Germline lookup yields CDR1 DFQATT and CDR2 SNEGSKA (reference sequence). CDR3: CSARSPPYGPNEKLFF.

J is TRBJ2-3 and V is TRBV5-1. Germline V lookup: CDR1 SGHRS, CDR2 YFSETQ. This CDR3 has 15 residues. CDR3: CASSLTLGSQDTQYF.

V and J are TRBV6-1 and TRBJ1-2. The CDR3 consists of 14 residues. Germline loops: CDR1 MNHNS, CDR2 SASEGT. CDR3 amino acids: CASKNGGTNYGYTF.

This sequence joins TRBV12-3 or TRBV12-4 and TRBJ1-6. This CDR3 spans 11 amino acids. CDR3 region: CASSLESPLHF.